The 31 T cell receptor beta chains in this list originate from one sample, sequenced in a study of blood T cell repertoires in COVID-19. The table came from immunoSEQ multiplex PCR; TCRdb's copy has only in-frame clones and leaves some out. The data contain approximately 300,000 clones, 75% to 95% of them singletons. Material for sequencing was peripheral blood. The source of these receptors is a woman in her twenties or thirties with COVID-19, enrolled during active disease.

The chain uses TRBV7-9 and TRBJ2-1; possibly TRBD1 for D (6 bases). Germline values: CDR1 SEHNR, CDR2 FQNEAQ (reference sequence). The V end was cut by 5 bases, the J end by 10 bases, with 12 bases between. The CDR3 has 12 amino acids. CDR3 bases: TGTGCCAGCAGCCAGGGGTCCGGCGAGCAGTTCTTC. This sequence encodes CASSQGSGEQFF. Variable domain in full (rest from reference TRBV7-9 and TRBJ2-1): DTGVSQNPRHKITKRGQNVTFRCDPISEHNRLYWYRQTLGQGPEFLTYFQNEAQLEKSRLLSDRFSAERPKGSFSTLEIQRTEQGDSAMYLCASSQGSGEQFFGPGTRLTVL.

This chain joins TRBV19 and TRBJ1-2; D is perhaps TRBD1 (6 bases). V lost 3 bases and J 5 bases, leaving 13 bases between the germline ends. The CDR3 is 14 amino acids. The V gene's germline CDR1 is LNHDA and CDR2 SQIVND (reference sequence). The CDR3 protein is CASSIAGAQYGYTF. The CDR3 nucleotides read TGTGCCAGTAGTATCGCGGGGGCGCAATATGGCTACACCTTC.

The chain couples TRBV4-3 to TRBJ2-3; perhaps TRBD2 as D (6 bases). The CDR3 is made up of 15 amino acids. Per germline, CDR1 LGHNA and CDR2 YSLEER. The V end lost 0 bases, the J end lost 5 bases, and 12 bases lay between the germline ends. The chain's CDR3 is CASSQDTGRGDTQYF. Here the CDR3 DNA reads TGCGCCAGCAGCCAAGATACGGGGCGGGGAGATACGCAGTATTTT.

The V and J genes are TRBV7-3 and TRBJ2-1, with 13 bases matching TRBD2. Germline loops: CDR1 SGHTA, CDR2 FQGTGA. The CDR3 consists of 16 residues. Trimming cost V 0 bases and J 8 bases; bases outside gene matches: 4. CDR3 protein: CASSLTLGLAGDEQFF. The CDR3 DNA is TGTGCCAGCAGCTTAACGTTAGGACTAGCGGGGGATGAGCAGTTCTTC.

The chain combines TRBV28 with TRBJ2-7; tentative D call: TRBD2 (6 bases). Trimming removed 4 bases at V and 2 bases at J, with 15 bases between. The germline CDR1 and CDR2 sequences are MDHEN and SYDVKM. The CDR3 is 15 residues long. CDR3 DNA: TGTGCCAGCAGTTCCCACGGGACTGGGGCCTACGAGCAGTACTTC. Its protein is CASSSHGTGAYEQYF.

The rearrangement uses TRBV6-6 and TRBJ1-5; a weak D match, TRBD1 (5 bases). Looked up from germline, CDR1 is MNHNY and CDR2 is SVGAGI (reference sequence). The germline V and J ends were trimmed by 7 bases and 2 bases, with 15 bases remaining between them. This CDR3 is 15 amino acids long. DNA of the CDR3: TGTGCCAGCACCCACCGCCAGGGTGGCAATCAGCCCCAGCATTTT. Protein sequence: CASTHRQGGNQPQHF.

The chain employs TRBV27 and TRBJ2-2, with no clear D. The germline V and J ends were trimmed by 8 bases and 2 bases, with 3 bases remaining between them. This CDR3 has 11 residues. Germline V gene data show CDR1 as MNHEY and CDR2 as SMNVEV (reference sequence). The CDR3 here is CASSNTGELFF. CDR3 coding DNA: TGTGCCAGCTCAAACACCGGGGAGCTGTTTTTT.

The chain recombines TRBV9 with TRBJ1-2; D is unresolved. This CDR3 is 12 amino acids long. Germline V gene data show CDR1 as SGDLS and CDR2 as YYNGEE. Between the trimmed V and J ends, which lost 4 bases and 5 bases, there was a span of 9 bases. In DNA, the CDR3 is TGTGCCAGCAGCCCTCGAGAGTATGGCTACACCTTC. Translating it yields CASSPREYGYTF.

This clone was seen a single time. This chain connects TRBV5-1 to TRBJ2-2, with D perhaps matching TRBD1 (5 bases). This CDR3 region has 15 residues. CDR1 and CDR2 from the germline V gene are SGHRS and YFSETQ. Trimming removed 0 bases at V and 7 bases at J, with 13 bases between. The CDR3 nucleotides are TGCGCCAGCAGCTTGGAGCCACAGGCGGTCGGGGAGCTGTTTTTT. Translating gives CASSLEPQAVGELFF.

The V call is TRBV5-6, the J call TRBJ1-2; D unclear. From germline, CDR1 is SGHDT and CDR2 YYEEEE. V lost 2 bases and J 3 bases, leaving 11 bases between the germline ends. CDR3 size: 14 residues. In nucleotides, the CDR3 is TGTGCCAGCAGCTTTTCCGGGATGGACTATGGCTACACCTTC. It specifies CASSFSGMDYGYTF.

This chain uses TRBV19 with TRBJ1-5, with TRBD1 identical over 12 bases. Trimming removed 3 bases from V and 0 bases from J; junction bases left unmatched: 6. Looked up from germline, CDR1 is LNHDA and CDR2 is SQIVND (reference sequence). This CDR3 has 18 amino acids. For the CDR3, the DNA is TGTGCCAGTAGTATGGGACAGGGGGCCCCTTATAGCAATCAGCCCCAGCATTTT. This codes for CASSMGQGAPYSNQPQHF.

The V call is TRBV29-1, the J call TRBJ1-2; 7 bases align to TRBD1. Germline CDR1 is SQVTM and CDR2 is ANQGSEA. The CDR3 runs 16 residues. Unmatched junction bases numbered 12, after V lost 1 base and J lost 4 bases. The CDR3 region has the DNA TGCAGCGTTGAAGTCGTTAGATTGGGACAGTTCTATGGCTACACCTTC. This sequence encodes CSVEVVRLGQFYGYTF.

This clone was recorded only once. The chain joins TRBV28 to TRBJ2-3; TRBD2 matches 7 bases. Germline V gives CDR1 MDHEN, CDR2 SYDVKM. This CDR3 is built from 16 residues. V dropped 7 bases and J dropped 3; count of bases not matched to a gene: 13. The CDR3 DNA reads as TGTGCCAGCACCCCGGTGAGGGGCGGGAGAACAGATACGCAGTATTTT. Its translation is CASTPVRGGRTDTQYF. The whole variable domain, remainder taken from reference TRBV28 and TRBJ2-3, is DVKVTQSSRYLVKRTGEKVFLECVQDMDHENMFWYRQDPGLGLRLIYFSYDVKMKEKGDIPEGYSVSREKKERFSLILESASTNQTSMYLCASTPVRGGRTDTQYFGPGTRLTVL.

V usage is TRBV5-1 and J usage is TRBJ1-1; a possible D gene is TRBD1 (6 bases). V lost 7 bases, J lost 5 bases, and 12 bases lay in between. CDR1 is SGHRS and CDR2 is YFSETQ in the germline V gene. The CDR3 contains 12 residues. The CDR3 spells CASSQGSTEAFF. CDR3 nucleotides: TGCGCCAGCTCACAGGGAAGTACTGAAGCTTTCTTT.

This chain connects TRBV6-2 or TRBV6-3 to TRBJ1-1; maybe TRBD1 (6 bases). The V and J ends lost 2 bases and 0 bases respectively, with 10 bases between them. CDR1 and CDR2 (germline): MNHEY, SVGEGT. The CDR3 consists of 15 residues. The CDR3 spells CASSYPDRLNTEAFF. The CDR3 DNA follows: TGTGCCAGCAGTTACCCCGACAGGTTGAACACTGAAGCTTTCTTT.

In DNA form, the CDR3 reads TGTGCCAGCAGCGATGCCAGGGGATATGAAGAGACCCAGTACTTC. Residues: CASSDARGYEETQYF. V is TRBV5-5 and J is TRBJ2-5, with a tentative D call TRBD1 (6 bases). CDR1 SGHKS and CDR2 YYEKEE come from the germline V gene (reference sequence). The length of the CDR3 is 15 residues. V dropped 4 bases and J dropped 3 bases, with 16 bases sitting between them. The full variable domain, rest sourced from reference TRBV5-5 and TRBJ2-5, is DAGVTQSPTHLIKTRGQQVTLRCSPISGHKSVSWYQQVLGQGPQFIFQYYEKEERGRGNFPDRFSARQFPNYSSELNVNALLLGDSALYLCASSDARGYEETQYFGPGTRLLVL.

This clone showed up just once. This sequence joins TRBV23-1 and TRBJ2-5; 11 nucleotides agree with TRBD2. TRBV23-1 belongs to the ORF category, with a function that is uncertain. V gave up 7 bases and J gave up 5 bases; unmatched junction bases: 9. The CDR3 loop spans 15 amino acids. CDR3 protein: CASKVLAGAPETQYF. CDR3 coding DNA: TGCGCCAGCAAAGTACTAGCGGGAGCCCCGGAGACCCAGTACTTC.

This chain joins TRBV29-1 and TRBJ1-1; no reliable D call. CDR3 length equals 12 residues. Trimming took 3 bases from V and 2 from J, leaving 7 bases between them. Germline values: CDR1 SQVTM, CDR2 ANQGSEA. DNA of the CDR3: TGCAGCGTTGACAGAATTAACACTGAAGCTTTCTTT. It is translated as CSVDRINTEAFF.

V is TRBV4-3 and J is TRBJ2-7; 10 bases are a match to TRBD1. Losses at the gene ends were 0 bases for V and 6 bases for J; bases not matched to a gene: 5. Germline V gene sequence: CDR1 LGHNA, CDR2 YSLEER. The CDR3 has 15 amino acids. CDR3 sequence: CASSQDRQGALEQYF. The CDR3 coding sequence is TGCGCCAGCAGCCAAGACCGACAGGGGGCACTCGAGCAGTACTTC.

The V call is TRBV2, the J call TRBJ1-4; 8 nucleotides match TRBD1. The CDR3 is made up of 15 amino acids. V shed 4 bases, J shed 6 bases, and the junction held 7 bases outside the gene matches. CDR1 and CDR2 from the germline V gene are SNHLY and FYNNEI. As DNA, the CDR3 is TGTGCCAGCAGTGTATACAGGGGGAGGGATGAAAAACTGTTTTTT. Its translation is CASSVYRGRDEKLFF.

The gene calls are TRBV2 and TRBJ1-1, with D perhaps matching TRBD1 (6 bases). Germline V gene data show CDR1 as SNHLY and CDR2 as FYNNEI. This CDR3 comprises 13 residues. V was cut by 6 bases and J by 6 bases, with 14 bases left in between. Here the CDR3 DNA reads TGTGCCAGCAGAGAGACAGGAGTCGCTGAAGCTTTCTTT. It is translated as CASRETGVAEAFF.

The chain joins TRBV30 to TRBJ1-3; D not resolved. V lost 0 bases and J lost 4, with 7 bases in between. The CDR3 is 13 amino acids. Germline CDR1 is GTSNPN and CDR2 is SVGIG (reference sequence). The DNA of the CDR3 is TGTGCCTGGAGTGTAACAACGGGAAACACCATATATTTT. This codes for CAWSVTTGNTIYF.

Notes on this clone: Additional DNA sequences in this sample encode the identical CDR3. This chain joins TRBV19 and TRBJ1-1; D not certain. Germline V gene sequence: CDR1 LNHDA, CDR2 SQIVND (reference sequence). CDR3 length: 13 residues. The ends were cut back, 3 bases at V and 0 bases at J, with 5 bases in the middle. The CDR3, as DNA: TGTGCCAGTAGTATCGCAGTGAACACTGAAGCTTTCTTT. Translated, it gives CASSIAVNTEAFF. Together with reference TRBV19 and TRBJ1-1, the CDR3 gives the full variable domain: DGGITQSPKYLFRKEGQNVTLSCEQNLNHDAMYWYRQDPGQGLRLIYYSQIVNDFQKGDIAEGYSVSREKKESFPLTVTSAQKNPTAFYLCASSIAVNTEAFFGQGTRLTVV.

There are a few counts of this clone. The V call is TRBV25-1, the J call TRBJ2-2; D may be TRBD1 (5 bases). The CDR3 consists of 15 residues. Germline V gives CDR1 MGHDK, CDR2 SYGVNS. Between the trimmed V and J ends, which lost 0 bases and 1 base, there was a span of 6 bases. The CDR3 is CASSEYTGNTGELFF. Here the CDR3 DNA reads TGTGCCAGCAGTGAATATACAGGGAACACCGGGGAGCTGTTTTTT.

This chain connects TRBV6-5 to TRBJ2-7; 10 bases agree with TRBD1. Germline assignment: CDR1 MNHEY and CDR2 SVGAGI. This CDR3 has 13 amino acids. The ends lost 6 bases at V and 4 bases at J; junction bases unmatched: 3. Written as DNA, the CDR3 is TGTGCCAGCAGCTGGGACAGGGGTTACGAGCAGTACTTC. This gives the protein CASSWDRGYEQYF.

The chain is built from TRBV11-3 and TRBJ2-5; D perhaps matches TRBD2 (6 bases). The CDR3 spans 15 residues. V lost 6 bases to trimming and J lost 3 bases, with 17 bases between them. The V gene's germline CDR1 is SGHNT and CDR2 YENEEA. The CDR3 region is CASSRVSGGKETQYF. The CDR3 coding sequence is TGTGCCAGCAGTAGAGTTAGCGGAGGTAAAGAGACCCAGTACTTC. The variable domain in full, with the rest retrieved from reference TRBV11-3 and TRBJ2-5, is EAGVVQSPRYKIIEKKQPVAFWCNPISGHNTLYWYLQNLGQGPELLIRYENEEAVDDSQLPKDRFSAERLKGVDSTLKIQPAELGDSAVYLCASSRVSGGKETQYFGPGTRLLVL.

This sequence joins TRBV19 and TRBJ1-4; no firm D call. The length of the CDR3 is 17 residues. Germline V gives CDR1 LNHDA, CDR2 SQIVND (reference sequence). The germline V and J ends were trimmed by 6 bases and 0 bases, with 17 bases remaining between them. Here the CDR3 DNA reads TGTGCCAGTAGCCGATCTGGGCCCGCTGCAACTAATGAAAAACTGTTTTTT. Translation gives CASSRSGPAATNEKLFF.

A single count supports this clone. The chain has TRBV19 and TRBJ1-6; TRBD1 aligns across 7 bases. Looked up from germline, CDR1 is LNHDA and CDR2 is SQIVND (reference sequence). The V gene end was trimmed by 7 bases and the J gene end by 7 bases; junction bases not matched to a gene: 7. This CDR3 is 14 amino acids long. This CDR3 reads CASTRTGENSPLHF. The CDR3 DNA sequence: TGTGCCAGTACTCGGACAGGTGAAAATTCACCCCTCCACTTT.

The V gene is TRBV29-1, the J gene TRBJ2-7, with D uncertain. V shed 6 bases and J shed 3 bases, with 9 bases lying between them. Germline CDR1 and CDR2: SQVTM and ANQGSEA. The CDR3 loop spans 11 amino acids. The CDR3 bases are TGCAGCGTCTTCGACAACTACGAGCAGTACTTC. This gives the protein CSVFDNYEQYF.

The chain carries TRBV10-1 and TRBJ1-1; D not certain. V shed 0 bases and J shed 5 bases, with 19 bases lying between them. The length of the CDR3 is 17 residues. The germline V gene has CDR1 WNHNN and CDR2 SYGVQD (reference sequence). The CDR3 bases are TGCGCCAGCAGTGAGTCGACGCACCCGGGGAGGTTGACTGAAGCTTTCTTT. This codes for CASSESTHPGRLTEAFF.

This CDR3 is CSALTGGADTQYF. CDR3 sequence (DNA): TGCAGCGCCCTGACAGGGGGCGCAGATACGCAGTATTTT. V usage is TRBV29-1 and J usage is TRBJ2-3, with TRBD1 identical over 10 bases. The length of the CDR3 is 13 residues. The germline CDR1 and CDR2 sequences are SQVTM and ANQGSEA. V lost 7 bases and J lost 4; bases outside the gene matches: 5.